The entry that follows covers one T cell receptor beta chain sequence. The antigen remains undetermined. This record belongs to a study of multiple sclerosis patients with progressive multifocal leukoencephalopathy. Regarding the study as a whole: In most PML patients, TRB repertoires appeared less diverse by entropy.

The V gene lost 4 bases and the J gene lost 0 bases, with 7 bases spanning the gap. The CDR3 contains 14 residues. Per the germline V gene, CDR1 is MDHEN and CDR2 is SYDVKM. Time point denoted: time of PML onset. Detection of JC virus DNA in cerebrospinal fluid confirmed PML diagnosed from clinical and MRI findings. PML in natalizumab-treated patients developed after between 16 and 56 months of natalizumab therapy. Every PCR reaction included synthetic inline CDR3 controls for all V-J pairings. The table came from immunoSEQ multiplex PCR; TCRdb's copy has only in-frame clones and leaves some out. Here the sample spans over 25,000 clones, roughly nine tenths being singletons.

The origin of this receptor is a human donor with progressive multifocal leukoencephalopathy. This specimen was PBMCs, taken from a patient treated with natalizumab. The rearrangement joins TRBV28 to TRBJ1-5; no clear D. DNA of the CDR3: TGTGCCAGCAGTTCCACCCTTAGCAATCAGCCCCAGCATTTT. This encodes CASSSTLSNQPQHF.